The clone carrying this T cell receptor beta chain was seen only a few times. The antigen is not known. These data belong to a study of Graves' ophthalmopathy and Graves' hyperthyroidism. Study-wide background: Peripheral blood collection took place at initial diagnosis, before any treatment. Study-wide points: In blood appeared most of the expanded thyroid clonotypes whose frequency exceeded 0.001.

Amplification of TCR beta CDR3 regions used RNA transcripts. First-round RT-PCR relied on HTBI primers, and a second-round multiplex PCR came next. TCRdb reanalysed the multiplex PCR reads using MiXCR and keeps one entry per CDR3 protein. The data contain around 660,000 distinct CDR3 sequences, 35% to 50% of them singletons. The PBMCs were taken from under 12 ml of fresh peripheral blood. The CDR3 has 15 residues. Trimming took off 10 bases at V and 3 bases at J, with 18 bases between the two ends. Germline CDR1 and CDR2: ENHRY and SYGVKD. The chain links TRBV10-3 to TRBJ1-4, with a possible D match to TRBD1 (6 bases). Source material: peripheral blood. The clonotype originates from an adult man with Graves' ophthalmopathy. The CDR3 spells CASSLQGAANEKLFF. The CDR3 DNA sequence: TGTGCCAGCAGCCTACAGGGAGCAGCTAATGAAAAACTGTTTTTT.